The 30 T cell receptor beta chains presented below share a single source sample, sequenced in a study of CD8+ T cells in alopecia areata. The treatment denotes: oral pan-JAK inhibitor, 5-10 mg twice daily. The sequencing template was cDNA reverse transcribed from extracted RNA. Libraries were prepared by immunoSEQ multiplex PCR; TCRdb keeps only in-frame clonotypes and omits some of them. Among 180,000 or so clones listed, 58% were seen once. Sequenced here: CD4+ T cells sorted from blood, sampled at approximately week 60, from a patient treated with tofacitinib. The receptors here all came from a human donor with alopecia areata.

This rearrangement joins TRBV7-6 to TRBJ2-5; TRBD2 is a possible D gene (6 bases). Looked up from germline, CDR1 is SGHVS and CDR2 is FNYEAQ. This CDR3 contains 13 residues. V gave up 5 bases and J gave up 4 bases, with 11 bases separating them. Here the CDR3 reads CASSQNGRETQYF. CDR3 sequence (DNA): TGTGCCAGCAGCCAGAACGGGAGAGAGACCCAGTACTTC.

The chain joins TRBV5-4 to TRBJ2-6; TRBD1 agrees at 8 bases. CDR1 and CDR2 from the germline V gene are SGHNT and YYREEE (reference sequence). The CDR3 is 18 amino acids. With V trimmed by 4 bases and J by 3 bases, 12 bases remained unmatched. CDR3 region: CASSAGTGHGGGANVLTF. CDR3 coding DNA: TGTGCCAGCAGCGCCGGGACAGGCCATGGAGGTGGGGCCAACGTCCTGACTTTC.

This chain links TRBV19 with TRBJ1-6; D possibly corresponds to TRBD1 (6 bases). This CDR3 comprises 18 residues. V was pared by 4 bases and J by 5 bases, with 21 bases between. Germline-derived CDR1 and CDR2 are LNHDA and SQIVND (reference sequence). The CDR3 coding sequence is TGTGCCAGTAGTACCCGAGGCATTGGGACAACTAATAATTCACCCCTCCACTTT. Encoded protein: CASSTRGIGTTNNSPLHF.

The chain links TRBV4-1 to TRBJ2-5, with 9 bases lining up with TRBD2. The length of the CDR3 is 15 residues. The germline gives CDR1 MGHRA, CDR2 YSYEKL. V gave up 1 base and J gave up 7 bases; unmatched junction bases: 7. CDR3 nucleotide sequence: TGCGCCAGCAGCCAAGGGATAGCGGGGGCAGGGACCCAGTACTTC. Translation gives CASSQGIAGAGTQYF.

The rearrangement joins TRBV5-6 to TRBJ1-6; D possibly corresponds to TRBD1 (5 bases). This CDR3 comprises 17 residues. Trimming left V 0 bases short and J 9 bases short, with 19 bases between. The germline V gene encodes CDR1 SGHDT and CDR2 YYEEEE. CDR3 residues: CASSLEAGRASGSPLHF. In DNA, the CDR3 is TGTGCCAGCAGCTTGGAGGCGGGCAGGGCGTCTGGTTCACCCCTCCACTTT.

The chain couples TRBV4-1 to TRBJ2-5; D perhaps matches TRBD1 (5 bases). Trimming stripped 0 bases from V and 1 base from J, with 15 bases between. The CDR3 is 17 residues long. Germline CDR1 reads MGHRA; CDR2 reads YSYEKL. The CDR3 DNA is TGCGCCAGCAGCCAAGAGATGGCAGGGAATTTCCAAGAGACCCAGTACTTC. Amino acids: CASSQEMAGNFQETQYF.

A few counts support this clone. The chain carries TRBV27 and TRBJ1-1; possible D gene TRBD1, 6 bases. Deletions cut 5 bases from V and 1 base from J, with 20 bases between. Germline V gives CDR1 MNHEY, CDR2 SMNVEV (reference sequence). The CDR3 totals 17 residues. The CDR3 here is CASSREGDRVWNTEAFF. The CDR3 region has the DNA TGTGCCAGCAGTAGGGAGGGGGACCGGGTTTGGAACACTGAAGCTTTCTTT.

The chain employs TRBV10-3 and TRBJ2-7, with D tentatively TRBD1 (5 bases). Trimming took 4 bases from V and 2 from J, leaving 12 bases between them. Germline V gene lookup returns CDR1 ENHRY and CDR2 SYGVKD. The CDR3 totals 14 residues. The CDR3: CAISGHAGTYEQYF. The CDR3 region has the DNA TGTGCCATCAGTGGTCATGCAGGGACCTACGAGCAGTACTTC.

The chain carries TRBV27 and TRBJ1-2; 7 bases map to TRBD1. The V segment lost 5 bases and the J segment 8 bases; nucleotides outside the gene matches: 11. The CDR3 totals 14 residues. Looked up from germline, CDR1 is MNHEY and CDR2 is SMNVEV (reference sequence). The CDR3 DNA sequence: TGTGCCAGCAGTCCCTCGACAGGGTGGGACGGCTACACCTTC. Translation gives CASSPSTGWDGYTF.

The J gene is TRBJ2-5, the V gene TRBV2; 9 bases agree with TRBD2. Germline values: CDR1 SNHLY, CDR2 FYNNEI. The CDR3 contains 15 residues. Trimming removed 6 bases from V and 1 base from J; junction bases left unmatched: 6. The CDR3 region is CASRRASGTQETQYF. The CDR3 DNA follows: TGTGCCAGCAGGAGGGCTAGCGGGACCCAAGAGACCCAGTACTTC.

This rearrangement joins TRBV28 to TRBJ2-7; D assignment may be TRBD1 or TRBD2 (5 bases each). Germline CDR1 and CDR2: MDHEN and SYDVKM. V was shortened by 4 bases and J by 7 bases, with 17 bases between the two germline ends. This CDR3 contains 14 residues. CDR3 loop: CASSSGTQPQEQYF. DNA for the CDR3: TGTGCCAGCAGTTCGGGGACCCAGCCCCAAGAGCAGTACTTC.

The table lists this clone with a few counts. Germline is not matched at one junction end, which may reflect a read error. This sample also contains other DNA sequences that code for the same CDR3. The chain carries TRBV6-1 and TRBJ1-2; 8 bases are a match to TRBD1. CDR3 length: 15 amino acids. Germline assignment: CDR1 MNHNS and CDR2 SASEGT. CDR3 protein: CAISEGQGASYGYTF. The CDR3 region has the DNA TGTGCCATCAGTGAGGGGCAGGGGGCCTCCTATGGCTACACCTTC.

This clone was seen a few times. V and J are TRBV27 and TRBJ1-2; 8 bases fit TRBD1. Germline V lookup: CDR1 MNHEY, CDR2 SMNVEV (reference sequence). This CDR3 has 13 amino acids. V shed 7 bases and J 8 bases; nucleotides not matched to a gene: 9. The CDR3 spells CASNNGQGGGYTF. CDR3 DNA sequence: TGTGCCAGCAACAACGGACAGGGAGGAGGCTACACCTTC.

This clone came up a few times. The DNA of the CDR3 is TGTGCCTGGAGTGTACCGTTGCGGGGGGCCCGCACAGATACGCAGTATTTT. Amino acids: CAWSVPLRGARTDTQYF. The chain recombines TRBV30 with TRBJ2-3; 8 bases fit TRBD2. CDR1 is GTSNPN, CDR2 SVGIG, per germline (reference sequence). The CDR3 has 17 amino acids. Losses at the gene ends were 0 bases for V and 1 base for J; bases not matched to a gene: 9. Full variable domain (outside the CDR3, taken from reference TRBV30 and TRBJ2-3): SQTIHQWPATLVQPVGSPLSLECTVEGTSNPNLYWYRQAAGRGLQLLFYSVGIGQISSEVPQNLSASRPQDRQFILSSKKLLLSDSGFYLCAWSVPLRGARTDTQYFGPGTRLTVL.

The chain is built from TRBV5-4 and TRBJ2-3; no definite D call. Germline values: CDR1 SGHNT, CDR2 YYREEE (reference sequence). Trimming shortened V by 0 bases and J by 5 bases, and 4 bases separated the two germline ends. The CDR3 runs 12 residues. CDR3 DNA: TGTGCCAGCAGCTTGGGGGAAGATACGCAGTATTTT. This translates into CASSLGEDTQYF. The full variable domain, rest sourced from reference TRBV5-4 and TRBJ2-3, is ETGVTQSPTHLIKTRGQQVTLRCSSQSGHNTVSWYQQALGQGPQFIFQYYREEENGRGNFPPRFSGLQFPNYSSELNVNALELDDSALYLCASSLGEDTQYFGPGTRLTVL.

This chain uses TRBV25-1 with TRBJ1-3; D remains unclear. Trimming cost V 7 bases and J 0 bases, with 4 bases left between them. Looked up from germline, CDR1 is MGHDK and CDR2 is SYGVNS. This CDR3 region has 12 residues. This chain's CDR3 is CASINSGNTIYF. CDR3 DNA sequence: TGTGCCAGCATTAACTCTGGAAACACCATATATTTT.

The V gene is TRBV4-2, the J gene TRBJ1-5, with D possibly matching TRBD1 (6 bases). V was clipped by 3 bases and J by 3 bases, with 9 bases between them. Germline V gene sequence: CDR1 LGHNA, CDR2 YNFKEQ. The CDR3 has 14 amino acids. The chain's CDR3 is CASSQGAPNQPQHF. The DNA for the CDR3 is TGTGCCAGCAGCCAGGGGGCCCCCAATCAGCCCCAGCATTTT.

This clone has more than one count but fewer than ten. This chain connects TRBV29-1 to TRBJ1-5; 12 bases line up with TRBD1. CDR3 length equals 17 residues. The ends lost 6 bases at V and 0 bases at J; junction bases unmatched: 9. CDR1 is SQVTM, CDR2 ANQGSEA, per germline. The CDR3 region has the DNA TGCAGCGTGGCCGGGACAGGGGGCTCGGGTAGCAATCAGCCCCAGCATTTT. Residues: CSVAGTGGSGSNQPQHF.

Only a few counts were recorded for this clone. The rearrangement joins TRBV28 to TRBJ2-7; unclear D gene. The CDR3 is 12 amino acids. V was trimmed by 2 bases and J by 3 bases, leaving 5 bases between them. Germline CDR1 and CDR2: MDHEN and SYDVKM. CDR3: CASSLRVYEQYF. The CDR3 coding sequence is TGTGCCAGCAGTTTAAGGGTCTACGAGCAGTACTTC.

The chain uses TRBV30 and TRBJ2-3; a weak D match, TRBD2 (6 bases). The CDR3 runs to 10 residues. The V gene's germline CDR1 is GTSNPN and CDR2 SVGIG (reference sequence). Trimming cost V 5 bases and J 14 bases, with 14 bases left between them. This CDR3 is CAWPGTPAYF. DNA of the CDR3: TGTGCCTGGCCCGGGACTCCGGCGTATTTT.

As regards this clone: This specimen includes other DNA sequences encoding the same CDR3. This chain uses TRBV2 with TRBJ1-2; D is unresolved. V lost 8 bases and J 2 bases, leaving 6 bases between the germline ends. This CDR3 region has 11 residues. Germline loops: CDR1 SNHLY, CDR2 FYNNEI. The CDR3 here is CASSANYGYTF. The CDR3 region has the DNA TGTGCCAGCTCCGCCAACTATGGCTACACCTTC. Together with reference TRBV2 and TRBJ1-2, the CDR3 gives the full variable domain: EPEVTQTPSHQVTQMGQEVILRCVPISNHLYFYWYRQILGQKVEFLVSFYNNEISEKSEIFDDQFSVERPDGSNFTLKIRSTKLEDSAMYFCASSANYGYTFGSGTRLTVV.

This clone was found a few times. The chain recombines TRBV6-5 with TRBJ1-6; D not resolved. V gave up 6 bases and J gave up 6 bases, with 9 bases separating them. Germline CDR1 and CDR2: MNHEY and SVGAGI. The CDR3 runs to 13 residues. CDR3 loop: CASRRDGNSPLHF. CDR3 bases: TGTGCCAGCAGGAGAGATGGTAATTCACCCCTCCACTTT.

CDR3 sequence reads: CASAPLGGLGYTF. The CDR3 DNA reads as TGTGCCAGCGCACCCCTGGGGGGGCTGGGCTACACCTTC. The chain employs TRBV2 and TRBJ1-2; maybe TRBD1 (6 bases). Germline values: CDR1 SNHLY, CDR2 FYNNEI. The CDR3 consists of 13 residues. Trimming removed 8 bases from V and 8 bases from J, with 18 bases in between.

This clone was detected once. The V call is TRBV30, the J call TRBJ1-4, with unresolved D. V dropped 5 bases and J dropped 8 bases, with 21 bases sitting between them. CDR3 length equals 15 residues. Germline CDR1 GTSNPN, CDR2 SVGIG (reference sequence). DNA for the CDR3: TGTGCCTGGTCCCCTGGGTCCACGGATGGGGAAAAACTGTTTTTT. Translating gives CAWSPGSTDGEKLFF.

The chain has TRBV5-1 and TRBJ2-7; D could derive from TRBD1 or TRBD2 (5 bases each). The CDR3 is 14 amino acids. Germline CDR1 is SGHRS and CDR2 is YFSETQ. Trimming removed 3 bases at V and 4 bases at J, with 14 bases between. Here the CDR3 DNA reads TGCGCCAGCAGCTCGCCGGGACGGGAATACGAGCAGTACTTC. This translates into CASSSPGREYEQYF.

This sequence joins TRBV30 and TRBJ2-7; 8 bases are shared with TRBD2. In germline, CDR1 is GTSNPN, CDR2 SVGIG (reference sequence). Unmatched junction bases numbered 10, after V lost 3 bases and J lost 6 bases. The length of the CDR3 is 14 residues. The chain's CDR3 is CAWRLGSGGSEQYF. The CDR3 DNA reads as TGTGCCTGGAGGTTGGGCAGCGGGGGTAGCGAGCAGTACTTC.

This clone came up once. The V call is TRBV7-9, the J call TRBJ2-7; D gene ambiguous. Trimming left V 5 bases short and J 5 bases short, with 13 bases between. This CDR3 comprises 13 residues. CDR1 is SEHNR, CDR2 FQNEAQ, per germline (reference sequence). The CDR3 DNA sequence: TGTGCCAGCAGCCCCTCCGGGCGACACGAGCAGTACTTC. Translation: CASSPSGRHEQYF. The entire variable domain, with the rest obtained from reference TRBV7-9 and TRBJ2-7, is as follows: DTGVSQNPRHKITKRGQNVTFRCDPISEHNRLYWYRQTLGQGPEFLTYFQNEAQLEKSRLLSDRFSAERPKGSFSTLEIQRTEQGDSAMYLCASSPSGRHEQYFGPGTRLTVT.

This chain links TRBV6-6 with TRBJ2-2, with D possibly TRBD1 on 5 matching bases. The CDR3 contains 11 residues. Trimming pared 11 bases from V and 5 bases from J, leaving 9 bases between. Germline values: CDR1 MNHNY, CDR2 SVGAGI (reference sequence). The CDR3 is CAEGETGELFF. CDR3 bases: TGTGCCGAAGGGGAAACCGGGGAGCTGTTTTTT.

This clone was seen a handful of times. The chain carries TRBV27 and TRBJ2-2; D not certain. V lost 5 bases and J lost 5, with 12 bases in between. The CDR3 covers 14 residues. Germline-derived CDR1 and CDR2 are MNHEY and SMNVEV (reference sequence). This chain's CDR3 is CASSPLIVTGELFF. The CDR3 region has the DNA TGTGCCAGCAGTCCCCTGATAGTTACCGGGGAGCTGTTTTTT.

The CDR3 DNA follows: TGCGCCAGCAGCCAAGCGGGGGCAGGGGAGACGAAGACCCAGTACTTC. Encoded protein: CASSQAGAGETKTQYF. The gene calls are TRBV4-1 and TRBJ2-5; D could derive from TRBD1 or TRBD2 (6 bases each). The V gene's germline CDR1 is MGHRA and CDR2 YSYEKL. The CDR3 has 16 residues. Trimming took off 1 base at V and 6 bases at J, with 18 bases between the two ends.